The rows below give T cell receptor beta chains drawn from one sample of a study of blood T cells in healthy people across ages. TCRdb ran MiXCR on the 5' RACE reads and lists one entry per CDR3 protein. The data contain about 930,000 distinct CDR3 sequences, roughly 29% of them singletons. The same data also went into a second study, on T cells of mothers and their children.

The sample was blood. These TCRs come from a woman in her 40s in good health. CDR3s include the opening cysteine and the closing phenylalanine or tryptophan. The D gene is left open where the match is weak. Size tells how often a clone was seen (once, few, many) or the class of an expanded clone, and some rows leave it out.

j_call clone_size d_call v_call cdr3_aa cdr3_nt
TRBJ2-5 few TRBD1 TRBV18 CASSPKQGSTQYF TGTGCCAGCTCACCTAAACAGGGGTCGACCCAGTACTTC
TRBJ2-3 few TRBD2 TRBV5-1 CASSLDGGGATGTQYF TGCGCCAGCAGCTTGGATGGCGGGGGGGCGACGGGTACGCAGTATTTT
TRBJ2-5 many - TRBV7-2 CASSLGKGKETQYF TGTGCCAGCAGCTTAGGGAAGGGAAAAGAGACCCAGTACTTC
TRBJ1-2 few - TRBV27 CASSLSANNYGYTF TGTGCCAGCAGTTTATCGGCCAATAACTATGGCTACACCTTC
TRBJ2-3 - - TRBV6-2/TRBV6-3 CASNDWGHNTDTRYF TGTGCCTCAAACGACTGGGGGCATAACACAGATACGCGGTATTTT
TRBJ2-5 many - TRBV12-3/TRBV12-4 CASRNNAPETQYF TGTGCCAGCAGGAATAACGCCCCCGAGACCCAGTACTTC
TRBJ2-7 many - TRBV29-1 CSVEVGAVSEQYF TGCAGCGTTGAAGTAGGGGCAGTAAGCGAGCAGTACTTC
TRBJ1-1 - - TRBV6-2/TRBV6-3 CASRERQGGPSPEAFF TGTGCCAGCAGAGAGAGGCAGGGTGGTCCTTCCCCTGAAGCTTTCTTT
TRBJ2-7 - - TRBV25-1 CASSVTGPGQYF TGTGCCAGCAGTGTTACAGGGCCAGGGCAGTACTTC
TRBJ2-5 many TRBD2 TRBV20-1 CSARERDSWYQETQYF TGCAGTGCTAGGGAGCGGGACTCATGGTACCAAGAGACCCAGTACTTC
TRBJ1-5 - - TRBV28 CASSLHRAGNQPQHF TGTGCCAGCAGTTTACACAGGGCAGGGAATCAGCCCCAGCATTTT
TRBJ1-4 - - TRBV20-1 CSASKGATNEKLFF TGCAGTGCGAGCAAGGGAGCAACTAATGAAAAACTGTTTTTT
TRBJ1-2 few - TRBV28 CASSLAQRARLYGYTF TGTGCCAGCAGTTTAGCCCAGCGGGCTAGGCTCTATGGCTACACCTTC
TRBJ2-1 few TRBD2 TRBV4-1 CASSTRLAGNEQFF TGCGCCAGCAGCACTCGACTAGCGGGGAATGAGCAGTTCTTC
TRBJ2-7 many TRBD2 TRBV18 CASSPGTSGSYEQYF TGCGCCAGCAGCCCGGGGACTAGCGGGTCCTACGAGCAGTACTTC
TRBJ2-1 few TRBD2 TRBV9 CASSVNGLADNEQFF TGTGCCAGCAGCGTTAACGGACTAGCGGACAATGAGCAGTTCTTC
TRBJ2-1 - TRBD2 TRBV28 CASSLGHPSGRNNEQFF TGTGCCAGCAGTTTGGGGCACCCTAGCGGGAGAAACAATGAGCAGTTCTTC
TRBJ2-5 many TRBD1 TRBV7-3 CASSLNDRDGETQYF TGTGCCAGCAGCTTAAACGACAGGGACGGAGAGACCCAGTACTTC
TRBJ2-7 - TRBD1 TRBV28 CASRDGQGGEQYF TGTGCCAGCAGGGACGGACAGGGTGGTGAGCAGTACTTC
TRBJ2-1 - - TRBV28 CASSPGLPQFF TGTGCCAGCAGTCCGGGACTCCCGCAGTTCTTC
TRBJ2-2 few - TRBV7-9 CASSSILTGELFF TGTGCCAGCAGCTCTATCCTCACCGGGGAGCTGTTTTTT